This T cell receptor (beta chain) was found in a study of T-cell memory formation after mild COVID-19. Study-wide background: Across donors, TCR clusters were largely donor specific.

The germline V gene has CDR1 SGHVS and CDR2 FQNEAQ. This CDR3 is built from 15 residues. V dropped 5 bases and J dropped 1 base, with 12 bases sitting between them. The sample holds a few counts of this clonotype. Its antigen is unidentified. Study-wide findings and caveats: The main location of contracting CD4+ clones was CM and EM, and that of contracting CD8+ clones was EMRA.

The authors produced TCR alpha and TCR beta cDNA libraries with sample barcodes and UMIs by 5'RACE using constant-segment primers. TCRdb fed the 5' RACE reads into MiXCR, producing one record per CDR3 protein. This table has 55,000 to 80,000 distinct CDR3 sequences, approximately 9% appearing once. The sequence was collected from a man between 18 and 29 years old who had mild COVID-19 (a few samples of this study predate the infection). Cell type and time point are not known. The material sequenced was PBMCs or a T cell subset sorted from them (not recorded which). This sequence joins TRBV7-8 and TRBJ1-5, with D tentatively TRBD1 (5 bases). Here the CDR3 DNA reads TGTGCCAGCAGCAACCGGGACGGAAGCAATCAGCCCCAGCATTTT. It is translated as CASSNRDGSNQPQHF. Full variable domain (missing parts from reference TRBV7-8 and TRBJ1-5): GAGVSQSPRYKVAKRGQDVALRCDPISGHVSLFWYQQALGQGPEFLTYFQNEAQLDKSGLPSDRFFAERPEGSVSTLKIQRTQQEDSAVYLCASSNRDGSNQPQHFGDGTRLSIL.